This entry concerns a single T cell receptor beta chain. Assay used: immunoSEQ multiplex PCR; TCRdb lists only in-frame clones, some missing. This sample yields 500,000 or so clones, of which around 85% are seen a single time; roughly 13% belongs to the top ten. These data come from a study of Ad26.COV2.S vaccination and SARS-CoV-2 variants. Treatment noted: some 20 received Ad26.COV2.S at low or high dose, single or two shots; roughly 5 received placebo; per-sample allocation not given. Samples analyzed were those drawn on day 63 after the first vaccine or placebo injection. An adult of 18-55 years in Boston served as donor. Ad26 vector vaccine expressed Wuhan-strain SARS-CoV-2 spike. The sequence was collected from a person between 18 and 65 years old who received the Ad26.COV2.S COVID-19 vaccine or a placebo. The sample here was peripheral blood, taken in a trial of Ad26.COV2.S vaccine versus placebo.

The CDR3 nucleotides read TGTGCCAGCAGCCTATCGGGACAGATCGAGCAGTACTTC. Its translation is CASSLSGQIEQYF. The chain links TRBV6-5 to TRBJ2-7; 7 positions match TRBD1. The CDR3 is 13 residues long. The germline V gene has CDR1 MNHEY and CDR2 SVGAGI. V lost 6 bases and J lost 6; bases outside the gene matches: 8.